The sequence of this T cell receptor (beta chain) was determined in a study of cytomegalovirus exposure and HLA in healthy donors. Study-level background: Researchers previously reported finding about 110 million unique TCR beta sequences from 170 million or so T cells. An early release of data contained around 80 million unique TCRs, which came from HLA-typed donors.

The V gene lost 8 bases and the J gene lost 7 bases, with 18 bases spanning the gap. The CDR3 spans 14 residues. In germline, CDR1 is MNHNY, CDR2 SVGAGI (reference sequence). Use of 60 Vbeta and 13 Jbeta primers characterized the PCR. Assay: immunoSEQ multiplex PCR; the TCRdb copy retains only in-frame clones and omits some. The sample includes about 160,000 clones, approximately 81% seen only once; the top ten take about 2.3%. This clonotype originated in a female donor in good health and CMV-seronegative. The chain has TRBV6-6 and TRBJ1-5; weak D call: TRBD1 (6 bases). The sequenced sample was PBMCs. This CDR3 reads CASQEEDSHQPQHF. CDR3 nucleotides: TGTGCCAGCCAAGAAGAGGACAGCCACCAGCCCCAGCATTTT.